This T cell receptor (beta chain) is from a study of tumor-infiltrating lymphocytes in primary liver carcinoma. Study-wide background: The yield of productive TCRbeta reads per sample was roughly 3.65 to 8 million and was similar across tissue types.

Per the germline V gene, CDR1 is LGHNA and CDR2 is YNFKEQ. The CDR3 covers 14 residues. From roughly 21-30 mg of unsorted bulk tissue, DNA and RNA were co-extracted together. To note about this clonotype: The target antigen is unknown. Mismatch with germline at one junction end may stem from a read error.

Study-level points and caveats: Lesser overlap characterized tumor-adjacent and tumor-blood pairs relative to tumor region pairs.

TCR beta cDNA was reverse-transcribed from around 0.55 ug of total RNA. The reaction used a constant-region primer and ProtoScript II reverse transcriptase. What produced the TCR beta libraries was three nested multiplex PCR rounds using slightly modified ARM-PCR. A C-beta reverse primer was combined with TRBV1-TRBV30 forward primers in the first two PCR rounds, and each round had about 10 cycles. TCRdb called the multiplex PCR reads again in MiXCR, with one record for every CDR3 protein. The data show 95,000 to 100,000 distinct CDR3 sequences, around 66% seen once. This chain links TRBV4-2 with TRBJ2-1, with TRBD2 as a possible D gene (7 bases). The sequence was collected from a woman in her fifties or sixties with primary liver carcinoma and hepatitis B virus infection. Material: liver tumor tissue from sampling region 2. The subset is: tumor region T2, inferior pole. The CDR3 DNA is TGCGCCAGCAGCCAAGGGGGGAGGGACAATGAGCAGTTCTTC. Its protein is CASSQGGRDNEQFF.